This T cell receptor (beta chain) originates from a study of shared clonotypes between healthy human individuals. Study conclusions and caveats: Shared across a few donors were roughly 5% of the naive CD4 clonotypes.

In the naive CD8 group, cells lacked CD45RO and were positively selected for CCR7, so terminally differentiated effector memory CD45RA+ cells were left out. Trimming cost V 4 bases and J 4 bases; bases outside gene matches: 7. This CDR3 has 16 residues. Per the germline V gene, CDR1 is SGHKS and CDR2 is YYEKEE (reference sequence). Across several immunoSEQ plates, the genomic DNA of each subset was split evenly. This table comes from immunoSEQ multiplex PCR, and its TCRdb copy is limited to in-frame clones, with some not included. The sample includes over 2,000,000 clones, approximately 92% seen only once; the top ten take less than 2%. Note on this clone: Antigen unknown.

The receptor was isolated from a man aged 18 to 29 in good health. Some clones in this sample may be carry-over from other donors' samples. The sample consisted of naive CD8+ T cells from PBMCs. The chain has TRBV5-5 and TRBJ2-2; 10 bases are shared with TRBD2. The CDR3 protein is CASSPPLAGGTGELFF. CDR3 in DNA: TGTGCCAGCAGCCCCCCGTTAGCGGGAGGCACCGGGGAGCTGTTTTTT.